The 19 T cell receptor beta chains below come from one sample, sequenced in a study of T cell repertoires in cytomegalovirus infection. TCRdb itself ran the reads through MiXCR, one entry per CDR3 protein. The sample contains about 440,000 distinct CDR3 sequences, approximately 30% of which appear only once. Sequenced input: PBMCs. The receptors originated from a human donor in good health (CMV status not recorded). Some clones in this sample may be carry-over from other donors' samples.

The chain joins TRBV12-3 or TRBV12-4 to TRBJ1-1; no clear D. Deletions cut 6 bases from V and 0 bases from J, with 11 bases between. The CDR3 has 14 amino acids. In DNA, the CDR3 is TGTGCCAGCAGACCTACAGTGCTGAACACTGAAGCTTTCTTT. Encoded protein: CASRPTVLNTEAFF.

The chain employs TRBV4-3 and TRBJ1-4; D gene uncertain. The CDR3 spans 17 residues. CDR1 and CDR2 (germline): LGHNA, YSLEER. V was shortened by 0 bases and J by 7 bases, with 18 bases between the two germline ends. DNA for the CDR3: TGCGCCAGCAGCCAAGATACTAGGGCTTTGAGAGGTGAAAAACTGTTTTTT. The encoded protein is CASSQDTRALRGEKLFF.

This chain connects TRBV23-1 to TRBJ2-7; D is tentatively TRBD1 or TRBD2 (6 bases each). TRBV23-1 is placed among ORFs of uncertain function. Deletions cut 6 bases from V and 3 bases from J, with 27 bases between. The CDR3 loop spans 18 amino acids. The CDR3 nucleotides read TGCGCCAGCAGCCGACCGGGGGCCTACGCGACTAGATACTACGAGCAGTACTTC. Translating gives CASSRPGAYATRYYEQYF.

This clonotype was observed a few times. For the CDR3, the DNA is TGTGCCAGTGCGTACGGGGGGGACCACAATGAGCAGTTCTTC. Its translation is CASAYGGDHNEQFF. The rearrangement links TRBV19 to TRBJ2-1; 8 nucleotides match TRBD2. The CDR3 is 14 amino acids. Germline V lookup: CDR1 LNHDA, CDR2 SQIVND (reference sequence). The V gene end was trimmed by 8 bases and the J gene end by 5 bases; junction bases not matched to a gene: 8.

The J gene is TRBJ1-2, the V gene TRBV4-1; TRBD1 might be the D (5 bases). V lost 1 base to trimming and J lost 9 bases, with 15 bases between them. Germline CDR1 and CDR2: MGHRA and YSYEKL. This CDR3 is 14 amino acids long. The CDR3 region has the DNA TGCGCCAGCAGCCAAGGCCTTCTGGGGGATCGCTACACCTTC. It is translated as CASSQGLLGDRYTF.

The V gene is TRBV4-1, the J gene TRBJ1-1; D is unresolved. This CDR3 region has 14 residues. Per germline, CDR1 MGHRA and CDR2 YSYEKL. The ends were cut back, 0 bases at V and 5 bases at J, with 10 bases in the middle. The CDR3 DNA follows: TGCGCCAGCAGCCAAGATACCCCGCCAACTGAAGCTTTCTTT. This encodes CASSQDTPPTEAFF.

The chain is built from TRBV2 and TRBJ1-4; a weak D match, TRBD1 (6 bases). Germline CDR1 SNHLY, CDR2 FYNNEI. V dropped 0 bases and J dropped 0 bases, with 8 bases sitting between them. CDR3 length: 16 residues. The CDR3 here is CASSEADRSTNEKLFF. CDR3 DNA sequence: TGTGCCAGCAGTGAAGCGGACAGATCAACTAATGAAAAACTGTTTTTT.

The chain joins TRBV3-1 to TRBJ1-6, with D uncertain. Trimming took 3 bases from V and 6 from J, leaving 9 bases between them. This CDR3 contains 14 residues. Germline V lookup: CDR1 LGHDT, CDR2 YNNKEL (reference sequence). CDR3 in DNA: TGTGCCAGCAGCCAGAGGGCGACTAATTCACCCCTCCACTTT. It is translated as CASSQRATNSPLHF.

Worth noting for this clonotype: Given a much more abundant clone one base away, this may be a read error. The conserved phenylalanine or tryptophan normally closing the CDR3 is absent here, so this likely arose from a read error. V is TRBV4-1 and J is TRBJ2-7; 8 nucleotides agree with TRBD1. There are 16 residues in the CDR3. CDR1 and CDR2 from the germline V gene are MGHRA and YSYEKL. The J segment lost 0 bases and the V segment lost 5 bases, leaving 9 bases of the junction unmatched. The CDR3 loop is CASSKQGDRSSYEQYL. CDR3 coding DNA: TGCGCCAGCAGCAAACAGGGGGACAGAAGCTCCTACGAGCAGTACTTA.

V gene TRBV15 combines with J gene TRBJ2-1; 8 positions match TRBD2. V was clipped by 3 bases and J by 4 bases; unmatched bases: 5. The CDR3 totals 15 residues. CDR1 and CDR2 from the germline V gene are LNHNV and YYDKDF (reference sequence). The CDR3 is CATSSSRGGYNEQFF. CDR3 coding DNA: TGTGCCACCAGCAGTTCCCGGGGGGGATACAATGAGCAGTTCTTC. The variable domain in full, with the rest retrieved from reference TRBV15 and TRBJ2-1, is DAMVIQNPRYQVTQFGKPVTLSCSQTLNHNVMYWYQQKSSQAPKLLFHYYDKDFNNEADTPDNFQSRRPNTSFCFLDIRSPGLGDTAMYLCATSSSRGGYNEQFFGPGTRLTVL.

The table lists this clonotype with a count of one. A junction boundary mismatches the germline segment, possibly from a read error. The chain employs TRBV13 and TRBJ1-6; TRBD1 is a possible D gene (6 bases). Per the germline V gene, CDR1 is PRHDT and CDR2 is FYEKMQ (reference sequence). The CDR3 covers 14 residues. The CDR3, as DNA: TGTGCCAGCAGCCCAGGGGATTATAATTCACCCCTCCAATTT. Translation gives CASSPGDYNSPLQF.

This clonotype was seen at least ten times. The chain uses TRBV7-2 and TRBJ1-1, with D possibly being TRBD1 (5 bases). This CDR3 contains 15 residues. With 5 bases removed from V and 0 bases from J, the gap between germline ends came to 13 bases. The germline V gene has CDR1 SGHTA and CDR2 FQGNSA. Here the CDR3 reads CASSTQGRMNTEAFF. As DNA, the CDR3 is TGTGCCAGCAGCACCCAGGGACGGATGAACACTGAAGCTTTCTTT.

This clonotype was observed a handful of times. CDR3 residues: CASSLAPPAREQFF. Here the CDR3 DNA reads TGTGCCAGCAGCTTAGCGCCCCCGGCGAGGGAGCAGTTCTTC. J is TRBJ2-1 and V is TRBV7-9, with D unclear. This CDR3 comprises 14 residues. V was pared by 0 bases and J by 10 bases, with 13 bases between. Germline V lookup: CDR1 SEHNR, CDR2 FQNEAQ (reference sequence). The whole variable domain, filled in from reference TRBV7-9 and TRBJ2-1, reads DTGVSQNPRHKITKRGQNVTFRCDPISEHNRLYWYRQTLGQGPEFLTYFQNEAQLEKSRLLSDRFSAERPKGSFSTLEIQRTEQGDSAMYLCASSLAPPAREQFFGPGTRLTVL.

This clonotype was picked up many times. The chain joins TRBV7-2 to TRBJ2-1; 7 positions agree with TRBD2. Germline V gene sequence: CDR1 SGHTA, CDR2 FQGNSA. After removal of 4 bases from V and 0 bases from J, the junction contained 27 bases not matched to a gene. CDR3 length: 23 amino acids. Here the CDR3 reads CASSSTQPLEAGVYQSSYNEQFF. The CDR3 DNA reads TGTGCCAGCAGCTCAACCCAACCCCTTGAGGCGGGGGTGTATCAGAGCTCCTACAATGAGCAGTTCTTC. The full variable domain, rest sourced from reference TRBV7-2 and TRBJ2-1, is GAGVSQSPSNKVTEKGKDVELRCDPISGHTALYWYRQSLGQGLEFLIYFQGNSAPDKSGLPSDRFSAERTGGSVSTLTIQRTQQEDSAVYLCASSSTQPLEAGVYQSSYNEQFFGPGTRLTVL.

Regarding this clonotype: With a much larger clone just one base away, this may be a read error. The chain couples TRBV10-3 to TRBJ1-3, with a tentative D call TRBD1 (6 bases). Trimming left V 2 bases short and J 7 bases short, with 12 bases between. The CDR3 loop spans 14 amino acids. Germline lookup yields CDR1 ENHRY and CDR2 SYGVKD. The CDR3 loop is CAISERAGENTIYF. CDR3 coding DNA: TGTGCCATCAGTGAGAGGGCAGGGGAGAACACCATATATTTT.

This clonotype occurred a few times. The chain has TRBV7-9 and TRBJ2-5; D remains ambiguous. V was cut by 5 bases and J by 1 base, with 11 bases left in between. This CDR3 has 14 residues. Germline loops: CDR1 SEHNR, CDR2 FQNEAQ (reference sequence). The CDR3 loop is CASSTRAIQETQYF. In nucleotides, the CDR3 is TGTGCCAGCAGCACCCGGGCCATCCAAGAGACCCAGTACTTC.

The rearrangement joins TRBV10-1 to TRBJ1-1; TRBD1 is a possible D gene (5 bases). The CDR3 is 15 residues long. CDR1 is WNHNN and CDR2 is SYGVQD in the germline V gene (reference sequence). Trimming removed 3 bases at V and 1 base at J, with 12 bases between. This CDR3 reads CASSDPGGGNTEAFF. CDR3 DNA: TGCGCCAGCAGTGACCCCGGCGGGGGGAACACTGAAGCTTTCTTT.

The genes are TRBV5-6 and TRBJ1-1; D remains unclear. CDR1 and CDR2 (germline): SGHDT, YYEEEE. This CDR3 comprises 14 residues. The V and J ends lost 1 base and 0 bases respectively, with 7 bases between them. As DNA, the CDR3 is TGTGCCAGCAGCTTGCAAAGTATGAACACTGAAGCTTTCTTT. Protein: CASSLQSMNTEAFF.

In its sample, this clonotype was seen many times. The V gene is TRBV7-2, the J gene TRBJ1-1; D is perhaps TRBD1 (5 bases). Germline CDR1 and CDR2: SGHTA and FQGNSA. The germline V and J ends were trimmed by 5 bases and 0 bases, with 7 bases remaining between them. This CDR3 is 13 amino acids long. CDR3 loop: CASSPRVNTEAFF. The CDR3 DNA follows: TGTGCCAGCAGCCCCAGGGTGAACACTGAAGCTTTCTTT. The entire variable domain, with the rest obtained from reference TRBV7-2 and TRBJ1-1, is as follows: GAGVSQSPSNKVTEKGKDVELRCDPISGHTALYWYRQSLGQGLEFLIYFQGNSAPDKSGLPSDRFSAERTGGSVSTLTIQRTQQEDSAVYLCASSPRVNTEAFFGQGTRLTVV.